Listed below are T cell receptor beta chains from one sample, sequenced in a study of cytomegalovirus exposure and HLA in healthy donors. The repertoire was sequenced with immunoSEQ multiplex PCR; TCRdb's copy has only in-frame clones and lacks some. The sample gives about 82,000 clones, approximately 79% of which show up once; about an eighth is in the top ten. What was sequenced was PBMCs. All receptors come from a human donor in good health. CDR3s leave out the opening cysteine and the closing phenylalanine or tryptophan. Each record gives: V gene, J gene, D gene, CDR3 protein. D genes are given only for firm matches.

v_gene: TRBV7-7; j_gene: TRBJ2-5; d_gene: -; CDR3aa: ASSSKARDETQY
v_gene: TRBV14; j_gene: TRBJ2-1; d_gene: -; CDR3aa: ASSQAGHLSYNEQF
v_gene: TRBV6-5; j_gene: TRBJ1-2; d_gene: TRBD1; CDR3aa: ASRISGTGSKGYT
v_gene: TRBV7-8; j_gene: TRBJ1-5; d_gene: -; CDR3aa: ASSLQQGLPQGSQH
v_gene: TRBV27; j_gene: TRBJ2-1; d_gene: TRBD1; CDR3aa: ASIATGARYNEQF
v_gene: TRBV5-1; j_gene: TRBJ1-3; d_gene: -; CDR3aa: ASSFGDPGNTIY
v_gene: TRBV9; j_gene: TRBJ1-1; d_gene: -; CDR3aa: ASSVGWEMDTEAF
v_gene: TRBV7-9; j_gene: TRBJ2-2; d_gene: -; CDR3aa: ASSLVTSGTGELF
v_gene: TRBV2; j_gene: TRBJ2-5; d_gene: TRBD1; CDR3aa: ASSTQTGGRETQY
v_gene: TRBV29-1; j_gene: TRBJ2-5; d_gene: -; CDR3aa: SSIQGPQETQY
v_gene: TRBV30; j_gene: TRBJ2-1; d_gene: -; CDR3aa: AWSTGFYNEQF
v_gene: TRBV6-1; j_gene: TRBJ2-3; d_gene: -; CDR3aa: ASSEVRSGDTDTQY
v_gene: TRBV5-1; j_gene: TRBJ2-1; d_gene: TRBD2; CDR3aa: ASSLAPTSGTGEQF
v_gene: TRBV7-2; j_gene: TRBJ2-3; d_gene: TRBD2; CDR3aa: ASSLALAGTGSDTQY
v_gene: TRBV4-3; j_gene: TRBJ1-2; d_gene: -; CDR3aa: ASSQEGRPSKVYGYT
v_gene: TRBV7-2; j_gene: TRBJ1-3; d_gene: -; CDR3aa: ASSFFGNTIY
v_gene: TRBV7-8; j_gene: TRBJ1-2; d_gene: -; CDR3aa: ASSLATGGTSSVDGYT
v_gene: TRBV5-1; j_gene: TRBJ2-7; d_gene: -; CDR3aa: ASSLLGGTYEQY
v_gene: TRBV6-1; j_gene: TRBJ2-7; d_gene: -; CDR3aa: AIKEGGFSYEQY
v_gene: TRBV27; j_gene: TRBJ2-7; d_gene: TRBD2; CDR3aa: ASSYHRLAGVIYEQY
v_gene: TRBV2; j_gene: TRBJ2-7; d_gene: -; CDR3aa: ASTFFSYEQY
v_gene: TRBV27; j_gene: TRBJ2-7; d_gene: -; CDR3aa: ASSLGQSQSSYEQY
v_gene: TRBV2; j_gene: TRBJ2-7; d_gene: -; CDR3aa: ASLGGSSYEQY